This is a list of T cell receptor beta chains from one sample in a study of blood T cell repertoires in COVID-19. The table came from immunoSEQ multiplex PCR; TCRdb's copy has only in-frame clones and leaves some out. The sample lists fewer than 300,000 clones; around 90% were seen once. Sequencing was carried out using peripheral blood. All receptors come from a woman in her 40s who had recovered from COVID-19. The CDR3 runs from the conserved cysteine through the conserved F or W. The D gene is left open where the match is weak. A clone size is listed for some rows: how often the clone was seen (once, few, many), or a class if it is expanded.

J gene,clone size,D gene,V gene,CDR3 DNA,CDR3 protein
TRBJ2-3,once,.,TRBV4-3,TGCGCCAGCAGCCAAGCGGCGGGGCGCACAGATACGCAGTATTTT,CASSQAAGRTDTQYF
TRBJ2-3,.,.,TRBV13,TGTGCCAGCAGCTTAGGCCTTCGCACAGATACGCAGTATTTT,CASSLGLRTDTQYF
TRBJ2-1,.,TRBD1,TRBV5-6,TGTGCCAGCATCCGGAGCAACCGGGACAGGGAGGGCAATGAGCAGTTCTTC,CASIRSNRDREGNEQFF
TRBJ2-1,.,TRBD2,TRBV11-3,TGTGCCAGCAGCTTAGGGGGCGGCGGGAGAGGCAATGAGCAGTTCTTC,CASSLGGGGRGNEQFF
TRBJ2-7,.,.,TRBV19,TGTGCCAGTAGTATGCGGCTGACCGCCTACGAGCAGTACTTC,CASSMRLTAYEQYF
TRBJ2-2,.,TRBD2,TRBV30,TGTGCCTGGACTAGCGGGAGGGCCGGGGCCGGGGAGCTGTTTTTT,CAWTSGRAGAGELFF
TRBJ2-2,.,.,TRBV9,TGTGCCAGCAGCGTAGCACCTCGGACTGGGATCGGGGAGCTGTTTTTT,CASSVAPRTGIGELFF
TRBJ2-3,.,.,TRBV5-8,TGTGCCAGCAGCTTTTGGGGCTCCCGAAGCACAGATACGCAGTATTTT,CASSFWGSRSTDTQYF
TRBJ2-3,.,TRBD2,TRBV7-2,TGTGCCAGCAGCGGGCTAGCGGGAGGCCCAGATACGCAGTATTTT,CASSGLAGGPDTQYF
TRBJ2-1,.,.,TRBV5-7,TGTGCCAGCAGCCCATTTAAGAGCCAGTTCTTC,CASSPFKSQFF
TRBJ2-7,.,.,TRBV5-1,TGCGCCAGCAGCTTTAGCGGCACCTACGAGCAGTACTTC,CASSFSGTYEQYF
TRBJ2-7,.,TRBD2,TRBV19,TGTGCCAGCCGAGGACTAGCGGGGCCAGAAAGCTACGAGCAGTACTTC,CASRGLAGPESYEQYF
TRBJ2-1,once,.,TRBV5-1,TGCGCCAGCAGCCCCGGGGCAGGGGGGCATAATGAGCAGTTCTTC,CASSPGAGGHNEQFF
TRBJ2-1,.,.,TRBV24-1,TGTGCCACCACCGAGGACAGTAGCGGGCCAAGCTCCTACAATGAGCAGTTCTTC,CATTEDSSGPSSYNEQFF
TRBJ1-3,.,.,TRBV5-6,TGTGCCAGCAGCTCCCCCTGGGGGGTTCAAGGAAACACCATATATTTT,CASSSPWGVQGNTIYF
TRBJ2-1,.,TRBD2,TRBV9,TGTGCCAGCAGCGTAGGGGCTAGCGGATACAATGAGCAGTTCTTC,CASSVGASGYNEQFF
TRBJ1-2,.,.,TRBV6-5,TGTGCCTGCCGACAGAGCCAACCCGAGAACTATGGCTACACCTTC,CACRQSQPENYGYTF
TRBJ2-7,.,TRBD1,TRBV27,TGTGCCAGCAGTTTATACATCCCGGGACAGGGCCCTGGCGAGCAGTACTTC,CASSLYIPGQGPGEQYF
TRBJ2-5,.,.,TRBV6-5,TGTGCCAGCAGTTCGCCGGGGGTGCGGGCCCAGTACTTC,CASSSPGVRAQYF
TRBJ2-2,.,.,TRBV6-5,TGTGCCAGCAGGACCGGTCGGGAGATCGGGGAGCTGTTTTTT,CASRTGREIGELFF
TRBJ1-2,.,.,TRBV7-8,TGTGCCAGCAGCTTAGGGGCAGTCCGCACCTTC,CASSLGAVRTF
TRBJ2-7,.,TRBD2,TRBV5-8,TGTGCCAGCACAACCGCGACCCTAGCGGGAGGGGCCTACGAGCAGTACTTC,CASTTATLAGGAYEQYF
TRBJ1-2,.,TRBD1,TRBV5-1,TGCGCCAGCAGCTTGGCTTGGGGGACAGTCACTGGGGGCTACACCTTC,CASSLAWGTVTGGYTF
TRBJ1-2,few,.,TRBV7-8,TGTGCCAGCAGCTTAGCGGGCCGAAACTATGGCTACACCTTC,CASSLAGRNYGYTF
TRBJ2-7,.,TRBD2,TRBV27,TGTGCCAGCAGCCCGACCGGGTGGCGGGAGGGCCGGTCCTACGAGCAGTACTTC,CASSPTGWREGRSYEQYF
TRBJ2-3,.,.,TRBV4-3,TGCGCCAGCAGCCAAGGCCATTGGACTAGCACAGATACGCAGTATTTT,CASSQGHWTSTDTQYF
TRBJ2-1,.,.,TRBV24-1,TGTGCCACCAGTGGAAGGACAGCAACCTCCTACAATGAGCAGTTCTTC,CATSGRTATSYNEQFF
TRBJ1-1,.,.,TRBV19,TGTGCCAGTAGTATGGGGGGACTGAACACTGAAGCTTTCTTT,CASSMGGLNTEAFF
TRBJ2-2,.,TRBD1,TRBV10-3,TGTGCCATCACGGGACAGGGCTTGACCGGGGAGCTGTTTTTT,CAITGQGLTGELFF
TRBJ1-2,.,TRBD1,TRBV27,TGTGCCAGCTCGACAGGGTCAGGCTATGGCTACACCTTC,CASSTGSGYGYTF
TRBJ1-3,.,.,TRBV5-5,TGTGCCAGCAGCCCCCCAGGCCACTCTGGAAACACCATATATTTT,CASSPPGHSGNTIYF
TRBJ2-4,few,TRBD2,TRBV19,TGTGCCAGTACCCCAGGGACTAGCGGGAGGGGCCCCCTTCAGTACTTC,CASTPGTSGRGPLQYF
TRBJ1-2,.,.,TRBV15,TGTGCCACCAGCCCCCGGGGAGGGGGCTATGGCTACACCTTC,CATSPRGGGYGYTF
TRBJ1-2,.,TRBD1,TRBV27,TGTGCCAGCAGCCCCCGAACCCGGGACAGGGGCCCCTGGGGCTATGGCTACACCTTC,CASSPRTRDRGPWGYGYTF
TRBJ2-5,.,.,TRBV11-2,TGTGCCAGCAGCTTAGGTCAGGGGTATGGGGAGACCCAGTACTTC,CASSLGQGYGETQYF
TRBJ2-1,.,.,TRBV2,TGTGCCAGCTCAGACGCGGGGGCGGCCTACAATGAGCAGTTCTTC,CASSDAGAAYNEQFF
TRBJ2-7,.,TRBD1,TRBV7-8,TGTGCCAGCAGCTTCGACAGGGGGGGGACCTACGAGCAGTACTTC,CASSFDRGGTYEQYF
TRBJ1-5,.,.,TRBV29-1,TGCCCTAATCAGCCCCAGCATTTT,CPNQPQHF
TRBJ1-1,.,.,TRBV19,TGTGCCAGTACTCATCCGGGTGCTGAAGCTTTCTTT,CASTHPGAEAFF
TRBJ1-2,.,.,TRBV6-5,TGTGCCAGCAGTTACTCTTTCGGGGGCTACACCTTC,CASSYSFGGYTF